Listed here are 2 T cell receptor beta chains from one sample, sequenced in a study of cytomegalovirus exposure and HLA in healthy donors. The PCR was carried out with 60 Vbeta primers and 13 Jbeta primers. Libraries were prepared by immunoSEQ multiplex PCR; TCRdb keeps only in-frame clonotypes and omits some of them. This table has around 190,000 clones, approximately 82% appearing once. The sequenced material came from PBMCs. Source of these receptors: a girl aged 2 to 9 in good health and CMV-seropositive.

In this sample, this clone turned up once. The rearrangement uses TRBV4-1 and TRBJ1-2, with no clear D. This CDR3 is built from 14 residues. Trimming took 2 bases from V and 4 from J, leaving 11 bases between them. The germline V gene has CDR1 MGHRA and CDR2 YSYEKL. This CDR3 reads CASSQLPDTYGYTF. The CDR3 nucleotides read TGCGCCAGCAGCCAATTACCTGACACCTATGGCTACACCTTC.

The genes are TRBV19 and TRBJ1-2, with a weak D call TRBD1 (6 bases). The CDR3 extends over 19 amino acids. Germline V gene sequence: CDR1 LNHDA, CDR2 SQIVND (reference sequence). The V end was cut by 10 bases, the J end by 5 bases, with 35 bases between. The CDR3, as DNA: TGTGCCACCACACTCACACAGGGACCTGAAGATCCGGTATTATATGGCTACACCTTC. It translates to CATTLTQGPEDPVLYGYTF.